The next 28 T cell receptor beta chains were all read from a single sample in a study of tumor-infiltrating lymphocytes in primary liver carcinoma. The researchers produced TCR beta cDNA from around 0.5 ug total RNA with a constant-region primer. Library construction for TCR beta comprised three nested multiplex PCR rounds performed with slightly modified ARM-PCR. TRBV1-TRBV30 forward and Cbeta reverse primers drove the first two approximately 10-cycle rounds. MiXCR, run by TCRdb on the multiplex PCR reads, gives a single entry per CDR3 protein. The table shows about 30,000 distinct CDR3 sequences, with roughly two thirds occurring only once. RNA and DNA were co-extracted from roughly 20-30 mg of unsorted bulk tissue. The sequenced sample was liver tumor tissue from sampling region 3. Specified subset: tumor region T3, left-lateral pole. These TCRs come from a woman aged 25 to 45 with primary liver carcinoma and hepatitis B virus infection.

This clonotype was observed a handful of times. The junction departs from the called germline gene at one end, perhaps through a read error. CDR3 sequence: CASSLGGLTYTSGTLYF. The CDR3 nucleotides are TGTGCCAGCAGCTTAGGGGGACTAACGTACACGTCAGGTACGCTGTATTTT. The chain joins TRBV11-2 to TRBJ2-3, with TRBD2 identical over 7 bases. The V gene's germline CDR1 is SGHAT and CDR2 FQNNGV. CDR3 length: 17 amino acids.

About this clonotype: Given the absence of the conserved phenylalanine or tryptophan at the CDR3 end, a read error is likely. This chain connects TRBV6-1 to TRBJ2-7; the D gene is possibly TRBD2 (6 bases). The V end was cut by 4 bases, the J end by 7 bases, with 20 bases between. The CDR3 has 15 residues. The germline gives CDR1 MNHNS, CDR2 SASEGT. Here the CDR3 DNA reads TGTGCCAGCAGTGGGGGTCCGGGGATAGGAGGGGAGCAGTACTAC. This encodes CASSGGPGIGGEQYY.

The chain joins TRBV11-2 to TRBJ2-1; possible D gene TRBD1, 5 bases. The CDR3 covers 13 residues. Deletions cut 3 bases from V and 8 bases from J, with 11 bases between. The germline V gene encodes CDR1 SGHAT and CDR2 FQNNGV. The CDR3 DNA follows: TGTGCCAGCAGCTTGGATAGGGGCGATGAGCAGTTCTTC. Protein sequence: CASSLDRGDEQFF.

Concerning this clonotype itself: The junction does not match germline at one end; this may be a read error. The rearrangement joins TRBV24-1 to TRBJ1-1; 9 nucleotides match TRBD1. CDR1 and CDR2 (germline): KGHDR, SFDVKD. The CDR3 has 14 residues. This CDR3 is CAASSGTGSTEAIF. Written as DNA, the CDR3 is TGTGCCGCCAGTTCCGGGACAGGGAGCACTGAAGCTATCTTT.

This clonotype was recorded many times. CDR3 sequence: CAFGDPDTQYF. The CDR3, as DNA: TGTGCCTTCGGGGATCCAGATACGCAGTATTTT. The chain is built from TRBV11-2 and TRBJ2-3; a weak D match, TRBD2 (5 bases). Germline lookup yields CDR1 SGHAT and CDR2 FQNNGV. V dropped 11 bases and J dropped 4 bases, with 10 bases sitting between them. The length of the CDR3 is 11 residues.

On this clonotype itself: At one end, the junction sequence differs from germline, possibly due to a read error. The rearrangement links TRBV4-3 to TRBJ2-1; D is unclear. This CDR3 has 16 amino acids. Germline CDR1 is LGHNA and CDR2 is YSLEER. The CDR3 coding sequence is TGTGCCAGCAGCCAAGATTTGGCGATAGTCGTCAATGAGCAATTCTTC. Protein product: CASSQDLAIVVNEQFF.

Remarks on this clonotype: The junction does not match germline at one end; this may be a read error. V is TRBV11-1 and J is TRBJ2-2, with a tentative D call TRBD2 (6 bases). In germline, CDR1 is SGHAT, CDR2 FQDESV (reference sequence). The CDR3 runs 16 residues. CDR3 sequence (DNA): TGTGCCAGCAGCTTATTGGGGGGTATGAACACCGGGGAGTTGTTTTTT. Its protein is CASSLLGGMNTGELFF.

This clonotype has ten or more counts. This chain uses TRBV7-3 with TRBJ2-2; maybe TRBD1 (5 bases). The V gene lost 4 bases and the J gene lost 6 bases, with 9 bases spanning the gap. Germline lookup yields CDR1 SGHTA and CDR2 FQGTGA. This CDR3 region has 13 residues. The CDR3 protein is CASSWTTSGELFF. In DNA form, the CDR3 reads TGTGCCAGCAGCTGGACAACCTCCGGGGAGCTGTTTTTT.

Worth noting for this clonotype: One end of the junction is discordant with germline, which a read error may explain. This chain links TRBV11-2 with TRBJ2-1; 11 bases map to TRBD2. The CDR3 has 17 amino acids. Germline V gene data show CDR1 as SGHAT and CDR2 as FQNNGV. CDR3 residues: CASSLGLVAGGQDEQFF. In nucleotides, the CDR3 is TGTGCCAGCAGCTTAGGTCTGGTAGCGGGAGGGCAGGATGAACAGTTCTTC.

The sample holds many counts of this clonotype. V is TRBV11-2 and J is TRBJ2-3; 7 nucleotides agree with TRBD1. The V gene end was trimmed by 6 bases and the J gene end by 6 bases; junction bases not matched to a gene: 6. The CDR3 covers 13 residues. In germline, CDR1 is SGHAT, CDR2 FQNNGV. The CDR3 reads CASSRDRADTQYF. CDR3 coding DNA: TGTGCCAGCAGTAGGGACAGAGCGGATACGCAGTATTTT.

As regards this clonotype: A much bigger clone sits one base away, suggesting this may be a read error. The chain recombines TRBV6-1 with TRBJ2-1, with no clear D. Germline V gene sequence: CDR1 MNHNS, CDR2 SASEGT. This CDR3 comprises 12 residues. CDR3 in amino acids: CDSSEQWNEQFF. The CDR3 nucleotides are TGTGACAGCAGTGAACAATGGAATGAGCAGTTCTTC.

As regards this clonotype: At one end the junction does not follow the germline gene, possibly because of a read error. The chain combines TRBV11-2 with TRBJ1-4, with D uncertain. CDR3 length: 16 amino acids. CDR1 and CDR2 (germline): SGHAT, FQNNGV. The CDR3 sequence: CASNKTPGGTNEKLFF. DNA of the CDR3: TGTGCCAGCAACAAGACTCCAGGAGGAACAAATGAAAAATTGTTTTTT.

Comments on this clonotype: This likely comes from a read error, as the CDR3 has no conserved phenylalanine or tryptophan at its end. This chain connects TRBV10-3 to TRBJ2-5, with D unclear. Germline V gene data show CDR1 as ENHRY and CDR2 as SYGVKD. CDR3 length equals 15 residues. CDR3 protein: CAISESATRQQTQYL. The CDR3 nucleotides read TGTGCTATCAGTGAGTCGGCTACCAGACAACAGACCCAGTACTTA.

The chain has TRBV5-5 and TRBJ1-2; possibly TRBD1 for D (6 bases). Germline-derived CDR1 and CDR2 are SGHKS and YYEKEE (reference sequence). Trimming stripped 4 bases from V and 9 bases from J, with 19 bases between. This CDR3 has 14 residues. The CDR3 sequence is CASSVRNRADRYTF. The CDR3 DNA follows: TGTGCCAGCAGCGTCCGGAACAGGGCCGATCGCTACACCTTC. Together with reference TRBV5-5 and TRBJ1-2, the CDR3 gives the full variable domain: DAGVTQSPTHLIKTRGQQVTLRCSPISGHKSVSWYQQVLGQGPQFIFQYYEKEERGRGNFPDRFSARQFPNYSSELNVNALLLGDSALYLCASSVRNRADRYTFGSGTRLTVV.

This clonotype showed up just once. One end of the junction varies from germline; a read error may be responsible. This sequence joins TRBV11-2 and TRBJ2-5; 7 nucleotides agree with TRBD1. Germline CDR1 and CDR2: SGHAT and FQNNGV. The CDR3 is 13 amino acids. The CDR3 sequence is CTSSLQGLETQYF. The DNA of the CDR3 is TGTACCAGCAGCTTACAGGGGCTGGAGACCCAGTACTTC. Full variable domain (missing parts from reference TRBV11-2 and TRBJ2-5): EAGVAQSPRYKIIEKRQSVAFWCNPISGHATLYWYQQILGQGPKLLIQFQNNGVVDDSQLPKDRFSAERLKGVDSTLKIQPAKLEDSAVYLCTSSLQGLETQYFGPGTRLLVL.

CDR3: CASTFVGGTNTGELFF. The DNA for the CDR3 is TGTGCCAGCACCTTTGTGGGAGGTACGAACACCGGGGAGCTGTTTTTT. The genes are TRBV11-1 and TRBJ2-2; tentative D call: TRBD2 (6 bases). Germline V gives CDR1 SGHAT, CDR2 FQDESV (reference sequence). V lost 7 bases and J lost 0, with 15 bases in between. The CDR3 consists of 16 residues.

A note on this clonotype: An end of the junction differs from the germline gene, which may be a read error. The chain couples TRBV6-2 or TRBV6-3 to TRBJ2-2, with D possibly TRBD1 on 6 matching bases. The CDR3 length is 16 residues. Looked up from germline, CDR1 is MNHEY and CDR2 is SVGEGT. CDR3 amino acids: CASNYSYGQTTGDLVF. The DNA for the CDR3 is TGTGCCAGCAATTACTCATACGGACAGACCACCGGGGATCTCGTTTTT.

In regard to this clonotype: At one of its ends the junction is not consistent with the germline gene, which may arise from a read error. This chain joins TRBV13 and TRBJ2-1; either TRBD1 or TRBD2 may fit D (5 bases each). The CDR3 has 13 residues. The germline V gene encodes CDR1 PRHDT and CDR2 FYEKMQ (reference sequence). The chain's CDR3 is CASSEGNGNEQCF. In DNA form, the CDR3 reads TGTGCCAGCAGTGAGGGGAATGGCAATGAGCAGTGCTTC. Looking up the rest from reference TRBV13 and TRBJ2-1 gives the full variable domain: AAGVIQSPRHLIKEKRETATLKCYPIPRHDTVYWYQQGPGQDPQFLISFYEKMQSDKGSIPDRFSAQQFSDYHSELNMSSLELGDSALYFCASSEGNGNEQCFGPGTRLTVL.

The rearrangement joins TRBV6-5 to TRBJ2-1; the D gene is possibly TRBD2 (6 bases). The germline V gene encodes CDR1 MNHEY and CDR2 SVGAGI. The CDR3 spans 17 residues. Deletions cut 8 bases from V and 3 bases from J, with 23 bases between. CDR3 sequence reads: CASGPRVRAGRYNEQFF. CDR3 DNA: TGTGCCAGCGGACCCCGGGTTCGAGCGGGTCGCTACAATGAGCAGTTCTTC.

The chain links TRBV12-3 or TRBV12-4 to TRBJ2-7; possibly TRBD2 for D (5 bases). The CDR3 contains 14 residues. V was shortened by 3 bases and J by 6 bases, with 15 bases between the two germline ends. The DNA of the CDR3 is TGTGCCAGCAGTTTCACCGGAGAGGGTTGCGAGCAGTACTTC. This translates into CASSFTGEGCEQYF.

CDR3 nucleotide sequence: TGTGCCAGCGGCCCTCCGCAAGAACAGAGCTGGGAGCTGTTTTTT. It yields the protein CASGPPQEQSWELFF. The chain couples TRBV11-2 to TRBJ2-2; D not certain. The CDR3 runs to 15 residues. Per the germline V gene, CDR1 is SGHAT and CDR2 is FQNNGV. V was clipped by 8 bases and J by 9 bases, with 22 bases between them.

With respect to this clonotype: The junction departs from the called germline gene at one end, perhaps through a read error. This chain joins TRBV11-3 and TRBJ2-7, with TRBD1 matching over 12 bases. The CDR3 is 15 amino acids. In germline, CDR1 is SGHNT, CDR2 YENEEA. CDR3 sequence reads: CVSSPGTGGNNEQYF. In DNA, the CDR3 is TGTGTCAGCAGCCCCGGGACAGGGGGCAACAACGAGCAGTATTTC.

In regard to this clonotype: One end of the junction varies from germline; a read error may be responsible. The rearrangement joins TRBV4-3 to TRBJ2-1; no firm D call. The CDR3 contains 16 residues. The germline V gene encodes CDR1 LGHNA and CDR2 YSLEER. This CDR3 reads CASSQDTESSHNEQFF. The CDR3 DNA follows: TGCGCCAGCAGCCAAGATACGGAAAGCTCCCACAATGAGCAGTTCTTC.

A word on this clonotype: The germline gene is not matched at one end of the junction; a read error may be the cause. The chain employs TRBV24-1 and TRBJ2-3; weak D call: TRBD1 (6 bases). In germline, CDR1 is KGHDR, CDR2 SFDVKD. This CDR3 region has 17 residues. The CDR3 nucleotides read TGTGCCACCAGTGATGGTATAGGGACACCCCCCGGAGATACACAGTATTTT. This codes for CATSDGIGTPPGDTQYF.

As to this clonotype: Lacking the conserved final phenylalanine or tryptophan, this CDR3 likely reflects a read error. The rearrangement links TRBV11-2 to TRBJ1-2; no clear D. The CDR3 has 13 amino acids. In germline, CDR1 is SGHAT, CDR2 FQNNGV. Trimming shortened V by 5 bases and J by 9 bases, and 16 bases separated the two germline ends. As DNA, the CDR3 is TGTGCCAGCAGCATCGTACAGAATTATTGCTACACCATC. It translates to CASSIVQNYCYTI.

This clonotype showed up many times. The CDR3 DNA reads as TGTGCCAGCAGTTTACAGTCGGATGGCTACACCTTC. Amino acids: CASSLQSDGYTF. The chain employs TRBV28 and TRBJ1-2, with D hard to call. Trimming removed 2 bases at V and 6 bases at J, with 7 bases between. This CDR3 is 12 amino acids long. Germline CDR1 and CDR2: MDHEN and SYDVKM.

Ten or more counts support this clonotype. The chain employs TRBV7-8 and TRBJ2-7; 10 nucleotides match TRBD1. Germline trimming cut 1 base from V and 5 bases from J; bases unmatched to any gene: 8. The germline gives CDR1 SGHVS, CDR2 FQNEAQ. The CDR3 runs to 16 residues. The CDR3 is CASSLGRGQGSHEQYF. CDR3 in DNA: TGTGCCAGCAGCTTAGGACGGGGACAGGGGAGCCACGAGCAGTACTTC.

Remarks on this clonotype: The conserved phenylalanine or tryptophan normally closing the CDR3 is absent here, so this likely arose from a read error. The DNA is omitted, as the CDR3 cannot be located on it reliably, and the CDR3 follows TCRdb's listing. The chain employs TRBV11-3 and TRBJ2-1; TRBD2 reflects the table's D call only, with no check against the DNA. Per germline, CDR1 SGHNT and CDR2 YENEEA. The CDR3 totals 14 residues, both ends included. The CDR3: CASSSTSGGVQQFL.